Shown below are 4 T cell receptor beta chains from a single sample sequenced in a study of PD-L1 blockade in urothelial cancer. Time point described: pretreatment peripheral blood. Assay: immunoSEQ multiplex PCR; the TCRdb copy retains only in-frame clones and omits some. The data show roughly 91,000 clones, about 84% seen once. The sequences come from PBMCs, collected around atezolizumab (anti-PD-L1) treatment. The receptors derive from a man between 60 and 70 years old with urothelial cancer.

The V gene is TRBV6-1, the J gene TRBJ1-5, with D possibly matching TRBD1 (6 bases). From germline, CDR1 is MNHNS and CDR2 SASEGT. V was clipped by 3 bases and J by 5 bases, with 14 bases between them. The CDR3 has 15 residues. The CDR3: CASSDFRGFDQPQHF. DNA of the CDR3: TGTGCCAGCAGTGACTTCAGGGGTTTTGATCAGCCCCAGCATTTT.

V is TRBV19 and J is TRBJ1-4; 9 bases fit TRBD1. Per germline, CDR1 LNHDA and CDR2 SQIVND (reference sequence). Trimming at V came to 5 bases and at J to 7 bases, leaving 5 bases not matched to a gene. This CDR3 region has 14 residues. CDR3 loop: CASSVLDRGEKLFF. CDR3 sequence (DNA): TGTGCCAGTAGTGTCCTGGACAGGGGTGAAAAACTGTTTTTT. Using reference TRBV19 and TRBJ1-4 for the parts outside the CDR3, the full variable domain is DGGITQSPKYLFRKEGQNVTLSCEQNLNHDAMYWYRQDPGQGLRLIYYSQIVNDFQKGDIAEGYSVSREKKESFPLTVTSAQKNPTAFYLCASSVLDRGEKLFFGSGTQLSVL.

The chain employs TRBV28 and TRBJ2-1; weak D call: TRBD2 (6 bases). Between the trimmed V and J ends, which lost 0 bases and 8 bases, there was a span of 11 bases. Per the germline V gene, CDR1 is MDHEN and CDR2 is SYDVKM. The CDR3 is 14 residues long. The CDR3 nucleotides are TGTGCCAGCAGTTTATGGGAGGGTCGGGATGAGCAGTTCTTC. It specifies CASSLWEGRDEQFF. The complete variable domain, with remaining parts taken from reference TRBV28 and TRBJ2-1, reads DVKVTQSSRYLVKRTGEKVFLECVQDMDHENMFWYRQDPGLGLRLIYFSYDVKMKEKGDIPEGYSVSREKKERFSLILESASTNQTSMYLCASSLWEGRDEQFFGPGTRLTVL.

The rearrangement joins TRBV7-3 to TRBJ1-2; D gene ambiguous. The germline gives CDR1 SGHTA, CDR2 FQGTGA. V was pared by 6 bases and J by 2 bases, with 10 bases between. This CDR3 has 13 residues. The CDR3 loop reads CASSEGQNYGYTF. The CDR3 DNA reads TGTGCCAGCAGTGAGGGCCAAAACTATGGCTACACCTTC.